The rows below give T cell receptor beta chains drawn from one sample of a study of blood T cell repertoires in COVID-19. Data came from immunoSEQ multiplex PCR; TCRdb stores just in-frame clones and leaves some out. The table has some 43,000 clones, about 87% seen once. Sample: peripheral blood. These receptors originate from a man in his 60s with active COVID-19. The CDR3 runs from the conserved cysteine through the conserved F or W. D genes are given only for firm matches. A row's size may be missing; if present it is once, few, many or a size class.

D gene: -
J gene: TRBJ1-6
clone size: -
V gene: TRBV2
CDR3 protein: CASQGSPNSPLHF
CDR3 DNA: TGTGCCAGTCAGGGGTCCCCTAATTCACCCCTCCACTTT

D gene: TRBD2
J gene: TRBJ2-7
clone size: -
V gene: TRBV24-1
CDR3 protein: CATSPQREFGEQYF
CDR3 DNA: TGTGCCACCAGTCCGCAGCGGGAGTTCGGCGAGCAGTACTTC

D gene: TRBD1
J gene: TRBJ1-6
clone size: -
V gene: TRBV9
CDR3 protein: CASSVAQGTPLHF
CDR3 DNA: TGTGCCAGCAGCGTAGCACAGGGGACACCCCTCCACTTT

D gene: -
J gene: TRBJ2-3
clone size: -
V gene: TRBV2
CDR3 protein: CASSDRRVTDTQYF
CDR3 DNA: TGTGCCAGCAGTGACCGGCGGGTCACAGATACGCAGTATTTT

D gene: -
J gene: TRBJ2-5
clone size: -
V gene: TRBV29-1
CDR3 protein: CSVEEVGAETQYF
CDR3 DNA: TGCAGCGTTGAAGAGGTGGGAGCAGAGACCCAGTACTTC

D gene: -
J gene: TRBJ1-5
clone size: -
V gene: TRBV28
CDR3 protein: CASNFANGGVRGQPQHF
CDR3 DNA: TGTGCCAGCAATTTTGCTAATGGGGGGGTGAGAGGTCAGCCCCAGCATTTT

D gene: -
J gene: TRBJ2-2
clone size: few
V gene: TRBV7-9
CDR3 protein: CASSLADWNTGELFF
CDR3 DNA: TGTGCCAGCAGCTTAGCGGACTGGAACACCGGGGAGCTGTTTTTT

D gene: TRBD1
J gene: TRBJ1-4
clone size: -
V gene: TRBV6-6
CDR3 protein: CASSRQGEKLFF
CDR3 DNA: TGTGCCAGCAGCCGACAGGGTGAAAAACTGTTTTTT

D gene: -
J gene: TRBJ1-2
clone size: -
V gene: TRBV14
CDR3 protein: CASSQAIGDYYGYTF
CDR3 DNA: TGTGCCAGCAGCCAGGCTATAGGGGATTACTATGGCTACACCTTC

D gene: -
J gene: TRBJ2-7
clone size: -
V gene: TRBV5-4
CDR3 protein: CASSLYHEQYF
CDR3 DNA: TGTGCCAGCAGCCTCTACCACGAGCAGTACTTC

D gene: TRBD2
J gene: TRBJ2-2
clone size: -
V gene: TRBV2
CDR3 protein: CARRLAGAVTGELFF
CDR3 DNA: TGTGCCAGGAGACTAGCGGGGGCGGTCACCGGGGAGCTGTTTTTT

D gene: -
J gene: TRBJ1-2
clone size: -
V gene: TRBV6-1
CDR3 protein: CASSEGQFYGYTF
CDR3 DNA: TGTGCCAGCAGTGAAGGGCAGTTTTATGGCTACACCTTC

D gene: -
J gene: TRBJ2-3
clone size: -
V gene: TRBV30
CDR3 protein: CAWTGSADTQYF
CDR3 DNA: TGTGCCTGGACAGGGTCGGCAGATACGCAGTATTTT

D gene: TRBD2
J gene: TRBJ2-5
clone size: -
V gene: TRBV6-6
CDR3 protein: CASKGVGTSGKETQYF
CDR3 DNA: TGTGCCAGCAAGGGGGTCGGGACTAGCGGTAAAGAGACCCAGTACTTC

D gene: TRBD1
J gene: TRBJ2-2
clone size: -
V gene: TRBV7-3
CDR3 protein: CASSAGTGGVGTGELFF
CDR3 DNA: TGTGCCAGCAGCGCCGGGACAGGGGGCGTTGGCACCGGGGAGCTGTTTTTT

D gene: -
J gene: TRBJ2-7
clone size: -
V gene: TRBV5-1
CDR3 protein: CASSLADSFYEQYF
CDR3 DNA: TGCGCCAGCAGCTTGGCCGACAGTTTCTACGAGCAGTACTTC

D gene: TRBD1
J gene: TRBJ1-2
clone size: -
V gene: TRBV19
CDR3 protein: CASSGQGARPNYGYTF
CDR3 DNA: TGTGCCAGTTCGGGACAGGGGGCTAGGCCCAACTATGGCTACACCTTC

D gene: TRBD2
J gene: TRBJ2-3
clone size: -
V gene: TRBV29-1
CDR3 protein: CSLIPSGTSGPDTQYF
CDR3 DNA: TGCAGCTTAATCCCGTCGGGGACTAGCGGGCCAGATACGCAGTATTTT

D gene: -
J gene: TRBJ2-7
clone size: -
V gene: TRBV11-1
CDR3 protein: CASSMSTSREQYF
CDR3 DNA: TGTGCCAGCAGCATGAGTACCTCTCGCGAGCAGTACTTC

D gene: -
J gene: TRBJ1-1
clone size: -
V gene: TRBV30
CDR3 protein: CAWSDRGRMNTEAFF
CDR3 DNA: TGTGCCTGGAGCGATAGGGGGAGAATGAACACTGAAGCTTTCTTT

D gene: -
J gene: TRBJ2-3
clone size: -
V gene: TRBV19
CDR3 protein: CASSIRNVGTDTQYF
CDR3 DNA: TGTGCCAGTAGTATCAGGAACGTGGGCACAGATACGCAGTATTTT

D gene: TRBD1
J gene: TRBJ1-1
clone size: -
V gene: TRBV10-3
CDR3 protein: CAISGTGATEAFF
CDR3 DNA: TGTGCCATCAGTGGGACAGGGGCCACTGAAGCTTTCTTT

D gene: TRBD1
J gene: TRBJ1-2
clone size: -
V gene: TRBV29-1
CDR3 protein: CSARQGGSGNYGYTF
CDR3 DNA: TGCAGCGCGCGACAGGGGGGAAGTGGTAACTATGGCTACACCTTC

D gene: TRBD2
J gene: TRBJ2-1
clone size: -
V gene: TRBV9
CDR3 protein: CASSVEGGTSGWYNEQFF
CDR3 DNA: TGTGCCAGCAGCGTAGAGGGCGGGACTAGCGGTTGGTACAATGAGCAGTTCTTC

D gene: TRBD2
J gene: TRBJ2-1
clone size: -
V gene: TRBV5-1
CDR3 protein: CASRGTSGTNNEQFF
CDR3 DNA: TGCGCCAGCAGGGGGACTAGCGGGACGAACAATGAGCAGTTCTTC

D gene: -
J gene: TRBJ2-1
clone size: -
V gene: TRBV2
CDR3 protein: CASSFQRSSYNEQFF
CDR3 DNA: TGTGCCTCCTCCTTTCAGCGGAGCTCCTACAATGAGCAGTTCTTC

D gene: TRBD1
J gene: TRBJ1-5
clone size: -
V gene: TRBV20-1
CDR3 protein: CSAFGDSLNHF
CDR3 DNA: TGCAGTGCCTTCGGGGACAGTTTAAATCATTTT

D gene: TRBD1
J gene: TRBJ2-3
clone size: -
V gene: TRBV19
CDR3 protein: CASSIGRGRADTQYF
CDR3 DNA: TGTGCCAGTAGTATTGGCAGGGGGCGGGCAGATACGCAGTATTTT

D gene: -
J gene: TRBJ2-5
clone size: -
V gene: TRBV6-4
CDR3 protein: CASSVVPGETQYF
CDR3 DNA: TGTGCCAGCAGTGTCGTGCCAGGGGAGACCCAGTACTTC

D gene: -
J gene: TRBJ2-7
clone size: -
V gene: TRBV4-3
CDR3 protein: CASSQGPQVSYEQYF
CDR3 DNA: TGCGCCAGCAGCCAAGGACCCCAGGTTTCCTACGAGCAGTACTTC

D gene: -
J gene: TRBJ1-1
clone size: -
V gene: TRBV11-2
CDR3 protein: CASSLGQGNTEAFF
CDR3 DNA: TGTGCCAGCAGCTTAGGCCAGGGCAACACTGAAGCTTTCTTT

D gene: -
J gene: TRBJ2-5
clone size: -
V gene: TRBV6-6
CDR3 protein: CASRLTGSGETQYF
CDR3 DNA: TGTGCCAGCAGATTGACAGGATCGGGAGAGACCCAGTACTTC

D gene: TRBD2
J gene: TRBJ2-1
clone size: -
V gene: TRBV9
CDR3 protein: CASSVDRAGRYNEQFF
CDR3 DNA: TGTGCCAGCAGCGTAGATCGAGCGGGACGATACAATGAGCAGTTCTTC

D gene: TRBD1
J gene: TRBJ2-1
clone size: -
V gene: TRBV7-9
CDR3 protein: CASSFGQGPYNEQFF
CDR3 DNA: TGTGCCAGCAGCTTCGGACAGGGGCCGTACAATGAGCAGTTCTTC

D gene: TRBD1
J gene: TRBJ1-4
clone size: -
V gene: TRBV6-4
CDR3 protein: CASSAEDRFDEKLFF
CDR3 DNA: TGTGCCAGCAGTGCCGAGGACAGGTTCGATGAAAAACTGTTTTTT

D gene: TRBD2
J gene: TRBJ2-1
clone size: -
V gene: TRBV5-6
CDR3 protein: CASLSRLAGGNEQFF
CDR3 DNA: TGTGCCAGCCTCAGTCGGTTAGCGGGGGGGAATGAGCAGTTCTTC

D gene: -
J gene: TRBJ1-6
clone size: -
V gene: TRBV19
CDR3 protein: CASSWGSGRNSPLHF
CDR3 DNA: TGTGCCAGTAGTTGGGGCTCAGGGCGTAATTCACCCCTCCACTTT

D gene: -
J gene: TRBJ1-4
clone size: -
V gene: TRBV10-3
CDR3 protein: CAISPKVGGEKLFF
CDR3 DNA: TGTGCCATCAGCCCTAAAGTGGGGGGTGAAAAACTGTTTTTT

D gene: TRBD1
J gene: TRBJ2-5
clone size: few
V gene: TRBV29-1
CDR3 protein: CSVTGVETQYF
CDR3 DNA: TGCAGCGTTACAGGGGTAGAGACCCAGTACTTC

D gene: -
J gene: TRBJ2-1
clone size: -
V gene: TRBV11-2
CDR3 protein: CASSLERGPEQFF
CDR3 DNA: TGTGCCAGCAGCTTAGAAAGGGGCCCTGAGCAGTTCTTC

D gene: -
J gene: TRBJ1-6
clone size: -
V gene: TRBV11-2
CDR3 protein: CASSFSGDNSPLHF
CDR3 DNA: TGTGCCAGCAGCTTCTCAGGGGATAATTCACCCCTCCACTTT

D gene: -
J gene: TRBJ1-1
clone size: once
V gene: TRBV5-1
CDR3 protein: CASSPTQENTEAFF
CDR3 DNA: TGCGCCAGCAGCCCTACACAGGAGAACACTGAAGCTTTCTTT

D gene: -
J gene: TRBJ2-3
clone size: -
V gene: TRBV30
CDR3 protein: CAWSPRADTQYF
CDR3 DNA: TGTGCCTGGAGTCCCCGTGCGGATACGCAGTATTTT